This entry lists 8 T cell receptor beta chains sequenced from one sample in a study of blood T cell repertoires in COVID-19. Using immunoSEQ multiplex PCR, the repertoire was profiled, and TCRdb retains in-frame clones only, with some absent. The sample holds more than 350,000 clones; 70% to 90% are singletons and the top ten take 8.5% to 12%. The sequenced material came from peripheral blood. The source of these receptors is a woman in her 30s with COVID-19, enrolled during active disease.

As to this clone: The sample holds other DNA sequences that translate to the same CDR3. The V gene is TRBV30, the J gene TRBJ2-7; D gene unclear. The germline gives CDR1 GTSNPN, CDR2 SVGIG (reference sequence). The CDR3 contains 12 residues. V gave up 2 bases and J gave up 1 base, with 6 bases separating them. The CDR3 region has the DNA TGTGCCTGGAGTTCGAGTTCCTACGAGCAGTACTTC. This gives the protein CAWSSSSYEQYF.

The rearrangement links TRBV19 to TRBJ2-7, with 11 positions matching TRBD1. After removal of 4 bases from V and 3 bases from J, the junction contained 8 bases not matched to a gene. Germline values: CDR1 LNHDA, CDR2 SQIVND (reference sequence). The CDR3 extends over 16 amino acids. Here the CDR3 DNA reads TGTGCCAGTAGTACCCTCAGGACAGGGGGCGACTACGAGCAGTACTTC. Translation gives CASSTLRTGGDYEQYF.

CDR3 sequence reads: CASSLAGGRLGNEQFF. CDR3 bases: TGTGCCAGCAGCTTAGCGGGAGGACGGTTGGGCAATGAGCAGTTCTTC. V gene TRBV11-3 combines with J gene TRBJ2-1; TRBD2 matches 7 bases. The germline V gene has CDR1 SGHNT and CDR2 YENEEA. The trim removed 1 base at V and 6 bases at J, leaving 9 bases unmatched. CDR3 length equals 16 residues.

The V and J genes are TRBV5-1 and TRBJ2-7, with 7 bases lining up with TRBD1. The CDR3 is 16 amino acids. J was trimmed by 3 bases and V by 0 bases; bases with no gene match: 9. Per the germline V gene, CDR1 is SGHRS and CDR2 is YFSETQ. In DNA form, the CDR3 reads TGCGCCAGCAGCTTGGCTAGGGACAGACAATTCTACGAGCAGTACTTC. Residues: CASSLARDRQFYEQYF.

This sequence joins TRBV4-2 and TRBJ2-1, with 9 positions matching TRBD2. This CDR3 contains 16 residues. V was clipped by 0 bases and J by 4 bases; unmatched bases: 4. CDR1 is LGHNA, CDR2 YNFKEQ, per germline. The CDR3 nucleotides read TGTGCCAGCAGCCAAGATCTGGCGGGAGGGTACAATGAGCAGTTCTTC. It encodes CASSQDLAGGYNEQFF.

The chain has TRBV5-1 and TRBJ1-2, with D tentatively TRBD1 (5 bases). Trimming took 4 bases from V and 6 from J, leaving 13 bases between them. The germline gives CDR1 SGHRS, CDR2 YFSETQ. This CDR3 is built from 13 residues. The CDR3 DNA reads TGCGCCAGCAGCCCTTACCGGGGGGATGGCTACACCTTC. This gives the protein CASSPYRGDGYTF.

This clone was seen a few times. V gene TRBV6-2 or TRBV6-3 combines with J gene TRBJ1-1; tentative D call: TRBD1 (6 bases). The CDR3 sequence is 13 residues long. V dropped 7 bases and J dropped 1 base, with 10 bases sitting between them. The germline V gene has CDR1 MNHEY and CDR2 SVGEGT. The CDR3 DNA sequence: TGTGCCAGCACCCCGGGACAGAACACTGAAGCTTTCTTT. Its protein is CASTPGQNTEAFF.

V and J are TRBV5-1 and TRBJ2-3; 8 positions agree with TRBD1. Germline V lookup: CDR1 SGHRS, CDR2 YFSETQ. Germline trimming cut 4 bases from V and 0 bases from J; bases unmatched to any gene: 7. This CDR3 contains 16 residues. The CDR3 nucleotides are TGCGCCAGCAGCCCGCGACAGGGGATTAGCACAGATACGCAGTATTTT. It is translated as CASSPRQGISTDTQYF.